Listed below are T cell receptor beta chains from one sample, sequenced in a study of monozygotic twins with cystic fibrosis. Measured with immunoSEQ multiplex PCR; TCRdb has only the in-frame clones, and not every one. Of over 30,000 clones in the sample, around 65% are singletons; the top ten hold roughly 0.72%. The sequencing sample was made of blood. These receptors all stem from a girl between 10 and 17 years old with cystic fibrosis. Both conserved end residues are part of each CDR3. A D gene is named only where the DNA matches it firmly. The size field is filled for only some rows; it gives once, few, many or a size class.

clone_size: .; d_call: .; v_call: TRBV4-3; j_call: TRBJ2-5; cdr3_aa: CASSQGVADQETQYF; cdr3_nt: TGCGCCAGCAGCCAAGGTGTAGCGGACCAAGAGACCCAGTACTTC
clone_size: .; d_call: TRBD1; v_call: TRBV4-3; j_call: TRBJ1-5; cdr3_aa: CASSQSLDGTGDHPQHF; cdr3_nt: TGCGCCAGCAGCCAGTCCTTGGACGGGACAGGGGATCATCCCCAGCATTTT
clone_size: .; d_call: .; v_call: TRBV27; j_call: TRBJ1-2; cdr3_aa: CASSLYARGRDYGYTF; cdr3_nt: TGTGCCAGCAGTTTATACGCTCGGGGCAGGGACTATGGCTACACCTTC
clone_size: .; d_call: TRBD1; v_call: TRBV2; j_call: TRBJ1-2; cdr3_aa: CASSDFGTGYHGYTF; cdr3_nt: TGTGCCAGCAGTGATTTTGGGACAGGGTACCATGGCTACACCTTC
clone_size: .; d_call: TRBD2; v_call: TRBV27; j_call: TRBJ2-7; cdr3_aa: CASSSLVAGSQPYEQYF; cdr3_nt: TGTGCCAGCAGTAGTTTGGTAGCGGGCTCGCAACCCTACGAGCAGTACTTC
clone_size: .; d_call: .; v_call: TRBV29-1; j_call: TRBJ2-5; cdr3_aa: CSVVGDRAEWTQYF; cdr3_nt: TGCAGCGTTGTAGGGGATAGGGCTGAGTGGACCCAGTACTTC
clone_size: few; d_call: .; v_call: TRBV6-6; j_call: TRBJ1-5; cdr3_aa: CASSYSLGNQPQHF; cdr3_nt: TGTGCCAGCAGTTACTCACTGGGGAATCAGCCCCAGCATTTT
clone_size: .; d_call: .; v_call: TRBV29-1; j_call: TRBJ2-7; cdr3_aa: CSGGAGGYEQYF; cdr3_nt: TGCAGCGGGGGGGCAGGAGGCTACGAGCAGTACTTC
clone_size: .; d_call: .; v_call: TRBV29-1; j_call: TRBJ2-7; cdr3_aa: CSVESGRDTEQYF; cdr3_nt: TGCAGCGTTGAGTCAGGGAGAGACACCGAGCAGTACTTC
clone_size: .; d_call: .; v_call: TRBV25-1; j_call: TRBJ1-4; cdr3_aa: CASSEEDVPARAREKLFF; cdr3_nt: TGTGCCAGCAGCGAAGAAGATGTACCTGCCCGGGCCCGGGAAAAACTGTTTTTT
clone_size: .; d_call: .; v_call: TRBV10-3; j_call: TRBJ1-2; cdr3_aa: CAISETDRLYGYTF; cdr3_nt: TGTGCCATCAGTGAGACTGACAGGTTGTATGGCTACACCTTC
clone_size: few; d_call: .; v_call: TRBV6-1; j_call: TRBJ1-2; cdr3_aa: CASSVGHPYGYTF; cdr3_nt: TGTGCCAGCAGTGTTGGGCACCCCTATGGCTACACCTTC
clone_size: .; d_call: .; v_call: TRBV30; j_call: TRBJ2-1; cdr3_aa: CAWSVGDAYNEQFF; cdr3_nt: TGTGCCTGGAGTGTCGGTGATGCGTACAATGAGCAGTTCTTC
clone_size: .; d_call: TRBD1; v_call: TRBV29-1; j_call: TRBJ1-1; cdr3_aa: CSAEHRTGRSMNTEAFF; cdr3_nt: TGCAGCGCAGAACACAGGACAGGGCGGTCTATGAATACTGAAGCTTTCTTT
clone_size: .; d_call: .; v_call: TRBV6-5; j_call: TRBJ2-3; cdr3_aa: CASSYQGITDTQYF; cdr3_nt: TGTGCCAGCAGTTACCAGGGAATCACAGATACGCAGTATTTT